The 26 T cell receptor beta chains in this list originate from one sample, sequenced in a study of shared clonotypes between healthy human individuals. Profiled with immunoSEQ multiplex PCR; TCRdb holds only in-frame clones, not every one. The sample consists of 2 million to 2.5 million clones, over 85% of them appearing once. The sequenced material came from naive CD4+ T cells from PBMCs. The subset is: CD45RA+ positively selected. The receptors were sampled from a young man in good health. Some clones in this sample may be carry-over from other donors' samples.

The chain couples TRBV27 to TRBJ2-2; D may be TRBD1 or TRBD2 (6 bases each). Between the trimmed V and J ends, which lost 5 bases and 3 bases, there was a span of 16 bases. This CDR3 region has 16 residues. Germline CDR1 is MNHEY and CDR2 is SMNVEV (reference sequence). CDR3 DNA: TGTGCCAGCAGTCCCAGAGGGGGGCTGGACACCGGGGAGCTGTTTTTT. It codes for CASSPRGGLDTGELFF.

The chain has TRBV14 and TRBJ2-5, with 11 bases aligning to TRBD2. Per the germline V gene, CDR1 is SGHDN and CDR2 is FVKESK. V shed 4 bases, J shed 4 bases, and the junction held 5 bases outside the gene matches. The CDR3 spans 15 residues. In DNA form, the CDR3 reads TGTGCCAGCAGCCGTAGCGGGAGGGCCAGAGAGACCCAGTACTTC. Its translation is CASSRSGRARETQYF. The full variable domain, rest sourced from reference TRBV14 and TRBJ2-5, is EAGVTQFPSHSVIEKGQTVTLRCDPISGHDNLYWYRRVMGKEIKFLLHFVKESKQDESGMPNNRFLAERTGGTYSTLKVQPAELEDSGVYFCASSRSGRARETQYFGPGTRLLVL.

CDR3 region: CASSVVRGEPPPSKQPQHF. In nucleotides, the CDR3 is TGTGCCAGCAGCGTAGTAAGGGGGGAACCACCCCCTTCTAAGCAGCCCCAGCATTTT. The V and J genes are TRBV9 and TRBJ1-5; a weak D match, TRBD1 (6 bases). V lost 0 bases and J lost 7, with 26 bases in between. CDR3 length: 19 residues. Germline V gene data show CDR1 as SGDLS and CDR2 as YYNGEE. Based on the CDR3 plus reference TRBV9 and TRBJ1-5, the full variable domain is DSGVTQTPKHLITATGQRVTLRCSPRSGDLSVYWYQQSLDQGLQFLIQYYNGEERAKGNILERFSAQQFPDLHSELNLSSLELGDSALYFCASSVVRGEPPPSKQPQHFGDGTRLSIL.

CDR3 amino acids: CAISRQGANTEAFF. The CDR3 DNA follows: TGTGCCATCAGTCGACAGGGGGCGAACACTGAAGCTTTCTTT. This sequence joins TRBV10-3 and TRBJ1-1; TRBD1 agrees at 10 bases. Germline trimming cut 5 bases from V and 1 base from J; bases unmatched to any gene: 1. The CDR3 is 14 residues long. In germline, CDR1 is ENHRY, CDR2 SYGVKD.

The genes are TRBV25-1 and TRBJ2-1; 7 nucleotides align to TRBD1. Germline CDR1 MGHDK, CDR2 SYGVNS. J lost 5 bases, V lost 1 base, and 5 bases had no gene match. The CDR3 has 15 amino acids. The CDR3 coding sequence is TGTGCCAGCAGTGAATGGGACAGTCGGAACAATGAGCAGTTCTTC. Translating gives CASSEWDSRNNEQFF.

The chain has TRBV19 and TRBJ1-5; TRBD1 might be the D (6 bases). CDR1 and CDR2 (germline): LNHDA, SQIVND (reference sequence). The V and J ends lost 4 bases and 5 bases respectively, with 15 bases between them. The CDR3 runs to 15 residues. CDR3 DNA: TGTGCCAGTAGTAAACCACAGGGTATCGATCAGCCCCAGCATTTT. Its protein product is CASSKPQGIDQPQHF.

The gene calls are TRBV5-1 and TRBJ2-3; D may be TRBD2 (6 bases). With 3 bases removed from V and 2 bases from J, the gap between germline ends came to 19 bases. Germline V lookup: CDR1 SGHRS, CDR2 YFSETQ. CDR3 size: 17 residues. CDR3 region: CASSYGRGRGPTDTQYF. The CDR3 DNA reads as TGCGCCAGCAGCTATGGCCGGGGGAGAGGACCCACAGATACGCAGTATTTT. Full variable domain (outside the CDR3, taken from reference TRBV5-1 and TRBJ2-3): KAGVTQTPRYLIKTRGQQVTLSCSPISGHRSVSWYQQTPGQGLQFLFEYFSETQRNKGNFPGRFSGRQFSNSRSEMNVSTLELGDSALYLCASSYGRGRGPTDTQYFGPGTRLTVL.

The genes are TRBV7-2 and TRBJ2-1; 9 positions match TRBD1. The CDR3 has 16 residues. J lost 2 bases, V lost 5 bases, and 7 bases had no gene match. Germline V CDR1 and CDR2: SGHTA, FQGNSA. CDR3 DNA: TGTGCCAGCAGCACACGGACAGGGGAGGCCTACAATGAGCAGTTCTTC. It encodes CASSTRTGEAYNEQFF. The variable domain in full, completed from reference TRBV7-2 and TRBJ2-1, reads GAGVSQSPSNKVTEKGKDVELRCDPISGHTALYWYRQSLGQGLEFLIYFQGNSAPDKSGLPSDRFSAERTGGSVSTLTIQRTQQEDSAVYLCASSTRTGEAYNEQFFGPGTRLTVL.

This chain connects TRBV19 to TRBJ1-5; D ambiguous. CDR3 length: 11 amino acids. The V end was cut by 10 bases, the J end by 6 bases, with 10 bases between. Germline CDR1 reads LNHDA; CDR2 reads SQIVND (reference sequence). Written as DNA, the CDR3 is TGTGCCACTGGTAACGTTCAGCCCCAGCATTTT. This sequence encodes CATGNVQPQHF.

In this sample, this clone turned up once. The chain links TRBV19 to TRBJ1-2, with 9 bases fitting TRBD1. The CDR3 is 14 residues long. V gave up 6 bases and J gave up 5 bases; unmatched junction bases: 7. CDR1 LNHDA and CDR2 SQIVND come from the germline V gene (reference sequence). The CDR3 is CASRARDRDYGYTF. CDR3 nucleotides: TGTGCCAGTAGGGCCCGGGACAGGGATTATGGCTACACCTTC.

The chain employs TRBV5-4 and TRBJ1-2; 9 positions agree with TRBD1. The CDR3 contains 15 residues. The germline gives CDR1 SGHNT, CDR2 YYREEE (reference sequence). V dropped 3 bases and J dropped 4; count of bases not matched to a gene: 7. The CDR3 spells CASSSLTGGGYGYTF. CDR3 DNA: TGTGCCAGCAGCTCCTTGACAGGGGGTGGCTATGGCTACACCTTC.

V is TRBV29-1 and J is TRBJ2-3; 8 bases map to TRBD2. CDR3 length equals 14 residues. The V and J ends lost 8 bases and 5 bases, in that order; junction bases with no gene match: 12. Germline V gene lookup returns CDR1 SQVTM and CDR2 ANQGSEA. The CDR3 DNA sequence: TGCAGCTCCCCCGGGAGGGGCACTGGAGATACGCAGTATTTT. This sequence encodes CSSPGRGTGDTQYF.

This chain joins TRBV5-1 and TRBJ2-7; tentative D call: TRBD2 (6 bases). Trimming cost V 6 bases and J 2 bases, with 15 bases left between them. Germline CDR1 and CDR2: SGHRS and YFSETQ. This CDR3 comprises 14 residues. The CDR3 loop reads CASNQGSGAYEQYF. CDR3 nucleotides: TGCGCCAGCAACCAAGGGTCGGGAGCCTACGAGCAGTACTTC.

The chain uses TRBV6-5 and TRBJ1-6; D is undetermined. CDR1 is MNHEY and CDR2 is SVGAGI in the germline V gene. Trimming took off 0 bases at V and 8 bases at J, with 2 bases between the two ends. This CDR3 region has 12 residues. CDR3 nucleotide sequence: TGTGCCAGCAGTTACTCGGATTCACCCCTCCACTTT. Protein product: CASSYSDSPLHF.

In regard to this clone: The same CDR3 also results from other DNA sequences found in this sample. The V call is TRBV2, the J call TRBJ2-7; D is possibly TRBD1 or TRBD2 (5 bases each). V lost 3 bases and J 3 bases, leaving 6 bases between the germline ends. The length of the CDR3 is 12 residues. From germline, CDR1 is SNHLY and CDR2 FYNNEI. The CDR3 sequence is CASSERGYEQYF. In DNA form, the CDR3 reads TGTGCCAGCAGTGAGAGGGGCTACGAGCAGTACTTC.

This clone was picked up a small number of times. J is TRBJ1-1 and V is TRBV19, with unresolved D. The CDR3 contains 13 residues. V was clipped by 7 bases and J by 1 base, with 10 bases between them. Germline loops: CDR1 LNHDA, CDR2 SQIVND (reference sequence). The CDR3 loop reads CASTVHGNTEAFF. The DNA of the CDR3 is TGTGCCAGTACCGTCCACGGGAACACTGAAGCTTTCTTT.

The chain uses TRBV6-5 and TRBJ1-2; TRBD1 is a possible D gene (6 bases). Germline values: CDR1 MNHEY, CDR2 SVGAGI. The CDR3 sequence is 15 residues long. Between the trimmed V and J ends, which lost 6 bases and 0 bases, there was a span of 14 bases. CDR3: CASSSRGRANYGYTF. CDR3 DNA: TGTGCCAGCAGCTCCCGGGGGCGAGCTAACTATGGCTACACCTTC.

J is TRBJ2-5 and V is TRBV2, with D possibly TRBD2 on 6 matching bases. The CDR3 sequence is 13 residues long. Trimming stripped 3 bases from V and 7 bases from J, with 12 bases between. Germline loops: CDR1 SNHLY, CDR2 FYNNEI. CDR3 loop: CASSDEGRRTQYF. Written as DNA, the CDR3 is TGTGCCAGCAGTGATGAGGGGAGGCGGACCCAGTACTTC.

The chain has TRBV11-2 and TRBJ2-2, with D unresolved. From germline, CDR1 is SGHAT and CDR2 FQNNGV. This CDR3 is 14 amino acids long. Trimming removed 1 base at V and 4 bases at J, with 7 bases between. CDR3: CASSLVPGTGELFF. The CDR3 nucleotides read TGTGCCAGCAGCTTAGTTCCAGGCACCGGGGAGCTGTTTTTT.

The chain uses TRBV7-3 and TRBJ1-1, with D uncertain. Trimming removed 4 bases at V and 7 bases at J, with 13 bases between. Germline V CDR1 and CDR2: SGHTA, FQGTGA. The CDR3 length is 13 residues. This chain's CDR3 is CASSSAEAGEAFF. The CDR3 bases are TGTGCCAGCAGCTCAGCCGAGGCAGGTGAAGCTTTCTTT.

The V gene is TRBV4-2, the J gene TRBJ2-1, with TRBD2 matching 9 bases. V shed 1 base, J shed 0 bases, and the junction held 1 base outside the gene matches. CDR1 LGHNA and CDR2 YNFKEQ come from the germline V gene. This CDR3 comprises 16 residues. CDR3 nucleotides: TGTGCCAGCAGCCAAGCTAGCGGGAACTCCTACAATGAGCAGTTCTTC. Protein: CASSQASGNSYNEQFF.

This rearrangement joins TRBV28 to TRBJ2-2, with 8 bases that match TRBD1. With 5 bases clipped from V and 4 bases from J, the junction kept 15 bases outside the gene matches. This CDR3 has 18 residues. Germline CDR1 is MDHEN and CDR2 is SYDVKM. CDR3 sequence reads: CASSVSGQGPISTGELFF. CDR3 nucleotide sequence: TGTGCCAGCAGTGTGTCTGGACAGGGACCGATCTCCACCGGGGAGCTGTTTTTT. Together with reference TRBV28 and TRBJ2-2, the CDR3 gives the full variable domain: DVKVTQSSRYLVKRTGEKVFLECVQDMDHENMFWYRQDPGLGLRLIYFSYDVKMKEKGDIPEGYSVSREKKERFSLILESASTNQTSMYLCASSVSGQGPISTGELFFGEGSRLTVL.

The chain employs TRBV6-5 and TRBJ2-5; 8 bases align to TRBD2. The CDR3 consists of 16 residues. Germline CDR1 MNHEY, CDR2 SVGAGI. The V segment lost 0 bases and the J segment 2 bases; nucleotides outside the gene matches: 5. The chain's CDR3 is CASSYSGSGTQETQYF. Here the CDR3 DNA reads TGTGCCAGCAGTTACTCTGGTAGCGGGACACAAGAGACCCAGTACTTC.

This chain joins TRBV28 and TRBJ1-4; D is perhaps TRBD1 (5 bases). The CDR3 contains 12 residues. Germline CDR1 and CDR2: MDHEN and SYDVKM. Deletions cut 5 bases from V and 7 bases from J, with 8 bases between. As DNA, the CDR3 is TGTGCCAGCAGTGTGACAGTTGAAAAACTGTTTTTT. Residues: CASSVTVEKLFF.

V and J are TRBV11-1 and TRBJ2-1; TRBD1 or TRBD2 may be the D gene (6 bases each). The ends were cut back, 1 base at V and 4 bases at J, with 11 bases in the middle. This CDR3 has 15 residues. Germline V lookup: CDR1 SGHAT, CDR2 FQDESV (reference sequence). The CDR3 reads CASSLVSGAYNEQFF. CDR3 DNA sequence: TGTGCCAGCAGCTTAGTATCGGGGGCTTACAATGAGCAGTTCTTC.

V is TRBV11-1 and J is TRBJ2-1, with D unclear. V lost 1 base and J 1 base, leaving 5 bases between the germline ends. The CDR3 loop spans 14 amino acids. From germline, CDR1 is SGHAT and CDR2 FQDESV (reference sequence). CDR3 loop: CASSLDESYNEQFF. CDR3 DNA sequence: TGTGCCAGCAGCTTAGATGAGTCCTACAATGAGCAGTTCTTC.